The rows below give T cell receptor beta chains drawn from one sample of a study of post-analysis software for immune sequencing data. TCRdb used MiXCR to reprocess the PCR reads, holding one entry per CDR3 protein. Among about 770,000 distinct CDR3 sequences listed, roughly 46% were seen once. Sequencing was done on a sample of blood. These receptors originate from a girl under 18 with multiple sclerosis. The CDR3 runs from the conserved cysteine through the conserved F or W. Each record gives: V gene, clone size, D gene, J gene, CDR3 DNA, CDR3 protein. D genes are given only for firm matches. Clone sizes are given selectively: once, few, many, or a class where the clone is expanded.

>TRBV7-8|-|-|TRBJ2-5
TGTGCCAGCAGCTTAGAAGAGGCTAGAAAAGAGACCCAGTACTTC
CASSLEEARKETQYF
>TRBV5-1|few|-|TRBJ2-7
TGCGCCAGCAGCTTAAACCCGGACCACGAGCAGTACTTC
CASSLNPDHEQYF
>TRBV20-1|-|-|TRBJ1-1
TGCAGTGCTAGAGATGTACGGGGTGCGGCTGAAGCTTTCTTT
CSARDVRGAAEAFF
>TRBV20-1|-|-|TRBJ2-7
TGCAGTGCTAGGAGTAGCTCCTACGAGCAGTACTTC
CSARSSSYEQYF
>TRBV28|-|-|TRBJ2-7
TGTGCCAGCACCCCCGGGTCGGGCAGATACGAGCAGTACTTC
CASTPGSGRYEQYF
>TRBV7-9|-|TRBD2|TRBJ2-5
TGTGCCAGCAGCTTGGGGACTAGCTCGGTCGACCAGTACTTC
CASSLGTSSVDQYF
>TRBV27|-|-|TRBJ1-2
TGTGCCAGCAGTTTATCGAGCAGGGTCGAGGGCTACACCTTC
CASSLSSRVEGYTF
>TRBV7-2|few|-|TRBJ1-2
TGTGCCAGCAGCCTTGGGTCTGCCGGGTATGGCTACACCTTC
CASSLGSAGYGYTF
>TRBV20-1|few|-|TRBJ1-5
TGCAGTGCTAGTCGAGGGGTAGGTCAGCCCCAGCATTTT
CSASRGVGQPQHF
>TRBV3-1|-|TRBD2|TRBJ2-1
TGTGCCAGCAGCCAAGGTGGGAGGGCCTATGAGCAGTTCTTC
CASSQGGRAYEQFF
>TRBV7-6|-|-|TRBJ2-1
TGTGCTAGCAGCTTGGGCCTAGTCGGCTATGAGCAGTTCTTC
CASSLGLVGYEQFF
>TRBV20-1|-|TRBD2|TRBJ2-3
TGCAGTGCTAGAGATTGGCGTCTAGCGGAGGGGGATACGCAGTATTTT
CSARDWRLAEGDTQYF
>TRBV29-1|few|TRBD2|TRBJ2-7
TGCAGCGTTGATGCGGGACTAGCGGATCTATTTTACAATGAGCAGTACTTC
CSVDAGLADLFYNEQYF
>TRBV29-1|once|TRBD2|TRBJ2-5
TGCAGCGTTCCGTTAGCGGGAGGACAAGAGACCCAGTACTTC
CSVPLAGGQETQYF
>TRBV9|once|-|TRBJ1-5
TGTGCCAGCAACGCCAGGGACGGGGAGCCCCAGCATTTT
CASNARDGEPQHF
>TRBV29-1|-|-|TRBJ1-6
TGCAGCGCCCACCTTTCCAATTCACCCCTCCACTTT
CSAHLSNSPLHF
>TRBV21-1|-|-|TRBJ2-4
TGTGCCAGCAGCGAAGGACAGGGAATTCAGTACTTC
CASSEGQGIQYF